Each of the 21 T cell receptor beta chains below was sequenced from the same sample in a study of OX40 agonist ivuxolimab in advanced cancers. Produced via immunoSEQ multiplex PCR; TCRdb's table is partial and in-frame only. The data show fewer than 85,000 clones, 86% seen once. Sequences were derived from CD4+ or CD8+ T cells sorted from blood, sampled in a trial of the OX40 agonist ivuxolimab. These receptors all stem from an adult with an advanced solid tumor such as melanoma, head and neck, liver or kidney cancer.

The chain uses TRBV6-1 and TRBJ2-7, with 8 bases aligning to TRBD1. The trim removed 7 bases at V and 3 bases at J, leaving 11 bases unmatched. Germline-derived CDR1 and CDR2 are MNHNS and SASEGT. This CDR3 region has 15 residues. CDR3 amino acids: CASNFYTGGYYEQYF. The CDR3 DNA is TGTGCCAGCAACTTCTATACAGGGGGGTACTACGAGCAGTACTTC.

V gene TRBV6-4 combines with J gene TRBJ2-7; no reliable D call. The germline V gene encodes CDR1 MRHNA and CDR2 SNTAGT. This CDR3 spans 15 amino acids. Trimming cost V 2 bases and J 5 bases, with 16 bases left between them. CDR3 nucleotide sequence: TGTGCCAGCAGTGACCACTTGCCGAGGAAACACGAGCAGTACTTC. Encoded protein: CASSDHLPRKHEQYF.

The CDR3 nucleotides read TGTGCCAGCAGCGTAGATTATAATTCACCCCTCCACTTT. It translates to CASSVDYNSPLHF. The chain combines TRBV9 with TRBJ1-6; D is unresolved. Trimming left V 0 bases short and J 4 bases short, with 2 bases between. Germline V gene lookup returns CDR1 SGDLS and CDR2 YYNGEE. This CDR3 contains 13 residues.

V is TRBV18 and J is TRBJ1-6; 7 bases map to TRBD1. CDR3 length equals 15 residues. Trimming took 3 bases from V and 6 from J; bases not matched to a gene: 5. CDR1 and CDR2 (germline): KGHSH, LQKENI. CDR3 DNA: TGTGCCAGCTCACCCACAGGGGCGATTAATTCACCCCTCCACTTT. It is translated as CASSPTGAINSPLHF.

V usage is TRBV13 and J usage is TRBJ1-4, with D tentatively TRBD1 (5 bases). Trimming pared 8 bases from V and 7 bases from J, leaving 17 bases between. Germline V gene data show CDR1 as PRHDT and CDR2 as FYEKMQ (reference sequence). The CDR3 loop spans 14 amino acids. Here the CDR3 DNA reads TGTGCCAGCCGTTTGACGGGGGAGGGTGAAAAACTGTTTTTT. Translating gives CASRLTGEGEKLFF.

To note about this clone: The sample holds other DNA sequences that translate to the same CDR3. CDR3 DNA sequence: TGTGCCAGTAGTATAGGGGGCGGCCAAGAGACCCAGTACTTC. Encoded protein: CASSIGGGQETQYF. This chain uses TRBV19 with TRBJ2-5, with D maybe TRBD1 (5 bases). CDR3 length: 14 amino acids. Trimming removed 1 base at V and 1 base at J, with 7 bases between. The germline gives CDR1 LNHDA, CDR2 SQIVND (reference sequence).

The gene calls are TRBV29-1 and TRBJ1-3; the match to TRBD1 covers 8 bases. The CDR3 covers 16 residues. Looked up from germline, CDR1 is SQVTM and CDR2 is ANQGSEA. After removal of 3 bases from V and 0 bases from J, the junction contained 7 bases not matched to a gene. The CDR3 DNA reads TGCAGCGTTGACAGGGGGCTCCAAAACTCTGGAAACACCATATATTTT. Translating it yields CSVDRGLQNSGNTIYF.

This clone appeared once. CDR3 loop: CASSDRIYNQPQHF. CDR3 nucleotide sequence: TGCGCCAGCAGCGACAGGATTTACAATCAGCCCCAGCATTTT. The J gene is TRBJ1-5, the V gene TRBV10-1; D is possibly TRBD1 (6 bases). The V and J ends lost 6 bases and 3 bases respectively, with 12 bases between them. The CDR3 contains 14 residues. Looked up from germline, CDR1 is WNHNN and CDR2 is SYGVQD (reference sequence).

This rearrangement joins TRBV6-1 to TRBJ2-3; unclear D gene. The CDR3 loop spans 14 amino acids. V lost 1 base and J lost 0, with 5 bases in between. Germline CDR1 MNHNS, CDR2 SASEGT. The CDR3 DNA follows: TGTGCCAGCAGTGAAGGGCAGAGCACAGATACGCAGTATTTT. As protein: CASSEGQSTDTQYF.

The table lists this clone with a count of one. The chain joins TRBV28 to TRBJ2-3; no definite D call. The CDR3 spans 14 residues. V gave up 4 bases and J gave up 2 bases, with 10 bases separating them. Germline V gene data show CDR1 as MDHEN and CDR2 as SYDVKM. The CDR3, as DNA: TGTGCCAGCAGTTCCCCGGTTAACACAGATACGCAGTATTTT. Protein: CASSSPVNTDTQYF.

This rearrangement joins TRBV28 to TRBJ2-2, with a possible D match to TRBD2 (7 bases). Germline CDR1 MDHEN, CDR2 SYDVKM. Trimming pared 2 bases from V and 5 bases from J, leaving 9 bases between. The CDR3 is 14 residues long. The CDR3 sequence: CASSLGGATGELFF. CDR3 DNA: TGTGCCAGCAGTTTAGGGGGGGCAACCGGGGAGCTGTTTTTT. The variable domain in full, completed from reference TRBV28 and TRBJ2-2, reads DVKVTQSSRYLVKRTGEKVFLECVQDMDHENMFWYRQDPGLGLRLIYFSYDVKMKEKGDIPEGYSVSREKKERFSLILESASTNQTSMYLCASSLGGATGELFFGEGSRLTVL.

The chain couples TRBV11-2 to TRBJ1-1; D gene unclear. The CDR3 consists of 11 residues. Trimming pared 3 bases from V and 6 bases from J, leaving 5 bases between. From germline, CDR1 is SGHAT and CDR2 FQNNGV. CDR3 amino acids: CASSFHSEAFF. In DNA form, the CDR3 reads TGTGCCAGCAGCTTCCACTCTGAAGCTTTCTTT.

Here the CDR3 reads CSARRDTEAFF. DNA for the CDR3: TGCAGCGCTAGACGGGACACTGAAGCTTTCTTT. The rearrangement joins TRBV29-1 to TRBJ1-1; D gene unclear. Germline V gene data show CDR1 as SQVTM and CDR2 as ANQGSEA. V lost 7 bases and J lost 3, with 9 bases in between. This CDR3 is 11 amino acids long.

Remarks on this clone: The junction and the germline gene differ at one end; a read error may be behind it. This chain joins TRBV6-6 and TRBJ1-2; no reliable D call. Germline CDR1 MNHNY, CDR2 SVGAGI (reference sequence). This CDR3 region has 13 residues. Here the CDR3 DNA reads TGTGCCAGCAGTTACGAGGGTATTGATGGCCACACCTTC. Amino acid sequence: CASSYEGIDGHTF.

The gene calls are TRBV7-9 and TRBJ1-5; tentatively, D is TRBD1 (6 bases). The V gene lost 7 bases and the J gene lost 7 bases, with 17 bases spanning the gap. Germline V gene sequence: CDR1 SEHNR, CDR2 FQNEAQ (reference sequence). The CDR3 spans 14 residues. For the CDR3, the DNA is TGTGCCAGCAACAACCTCTTCAGGGGACAGCCCCAGCATTTT. It yields the protein CASNNLFRGQPQHF.

This clone was counted between two and nine times. This chain uses TRBV2 with TRBJ2-3; 7 nucleotides align to TRBD1. This CDR3 spans 14 amino acids. Trimming at V came to 6 bases and at J to 7 bases, leaving 10 bases not matched to a gene. CDR1 is SNHLY and CDR2 is FYNNEI in the germline V gene. The CDR3 region has the DNA TGTGCCAGCAGGCCCTCCGGGACAGCCTATACGCAGTATTTT. Protein product: CASRPSGTAYTQYF.

This clone has a single count. The genes are TRBV5-6 and TRBJ2-5; TRBD2 matches 9 bases. After removal of 0 bases from V and 5 bases from J, the junction contained 5 bases not matched to a gene. Germline CDR1 reads SGHDT; CDR2 reads YYEEEE. The CDR3 is made up of 15 amino acids. CDR3 protein: CASSLVASGTETQYF. The CDR3, as DNA: TGTGCCAGCAGCTTGGTGGCTAGCGGGACTGAGACCCAGTACTTC.

The table lists this clone with a few counts. This chain connects TRBV19 to TRBJ1-2; D is possibly TRBD1 (5 bases). Germline V gene lookup returns CDR1 LNHDA and CDR2 SQIVND (reference sequence). This CDR3 has 15 amino acids. Trimming removed 5 bases from V and 10 bases from J, with 23 bases in between. The CDR3 nucleotides read TGTGCCAGTAGTTCCGCCCCACAGCGGGGCCTGATCTACACCTTC. Translating gives CASSSAPQRGLIYTF.

The chain carries TRBV7-6 and TRBJ2-5; TRBD1 aligns across 8 bases. The CDR3 consists of 14 residues. The V gene end was trimmed by 4 bases and the J gene end by 4 bases; junction bases not matched to a gene: 5. Looked up from germline, CDR1 is SGHVS and CDR2 is FNYEAQ. CDR3 in DNA: TGTGCCAGCAGCTCAGGACAGGGAGGAGAGACCCAGTACTTC. Translating it yields CASSSGQGGETQYF. Variable domain in full (rest from reference TRBV7-6 and TRBJ2-5): GAGVSQSPRYKVTKRGQDVALRCDPISGHVSLYWYRQALGQGPEFLTYFNYEAQQDKSGLPNDRFSAERPEGSISTLTIQRTEQRDSAMYRCASSSGQGGETQYFGPGTRLLVL.

The chain has TRBV29-1 and TRBJ1-2; 10 bases agree with TRBD1. V lost 4 bases to trimming and J lost 4 bases; unmatched junction nucleotides: 0. The CDR3 length is 12 residues. Germline V lookup: CDR1 SQVTM, CDR2 ANQGSEA. CDR3 sequence (DNA): TGCAGCGTTGGGGACAGGGGCTATGGCTACACCTTC. Translating it yields CSVGDRGYGYTF.

This clone has only a few counts. This chain connects TRBV5-1 to TRBJ1-3; the match to TRBD1 covers 8 bases. This CDR3 is 17 amino acids long. Trimming took 0 bases from V and 0 from J; bases not matched to a gene: 5. Germline lookup yields CDR1 SGHRS and CDR2 YFSETQ. CDR3 sequence (DNA): TGCGCCAGCAGCTTGGCCGGGACAGGACGCTCTGGAAACACCATATATTTT. Its protein product is CASSLAGTGRSGNTIYF.